This T cell receptor (beta chain) was found in a study of T cell responses to AZD1222 COVID-19 vaccine. Study-wide results and limits: Clonal diversity was possibly underestimated, and white British individuals and females predominated among donors. Repertoires were collected only later (after the peak T cell response had occurred). Mapped onto spike, vaccine-associated CD4 TCRs spanned it and were dominant at 160-218 and 743-854.

Germline lookup yields CDR1 GTSNPN and CDR2 SVGIG (reference sequence). The CDR3 has 14 amino acids. V lost 6 bases and J lost 0, with 14 bases in between. Clones were read by immunoSEQ multiplex PCR, and TCRdb kept only the in-frame ones, dropping some. The sample shows roughly 67,000 clones, around 80% of them seen only once. Notes on this clone: The antigen is not known.

The sequence came from an adult in good health. The sample here was peripheral blood, taken on day 0 of AZD1222 vaccination. J is TRBJ1-1 and V is TRBV30; D might be TRBD1 (5 bases). The CDR3 protein is CACRSGNLNTEAFF. In DNA, the CDR3 is TGTGCCTGTAGGTCAGGGAACTTGAACACTGAAGCTTTCTTT.